This T cell receptor (beta chain) was recorded in a study of glioma-infiltrating T cells. As concerns this clonotype: Its cognate antigen is unknown.

The iRepertoire nested amplicon-rescue multiplex PCR amplified TCR alpha and beta CDR3s from RNA. Input was about 95-400 ng of tissue mRNA or PBMC total RNA. Via MiXCR, TCRdb re-called the multiplex PCR reads, giving one row per CDR3 protein. The sample comprises 44,000 or so distinct CDR3 sequences, approximately 20% of which are singletons, and less than 7% rests with the top ten. Trimming removed 7 bases from V and 4 bases from J; junction bases left unmatched: 10. The CDR3 runs to 14 residues. Germline V gives CDR1 SQVTM, CDR2 ANQGSEA. General study points: Tissue and blood shared very few CDR3 sequences. Non-neoplastic patients had below-expected tissue-blood divergence, while all gliomas exceeded expectation.

The rearrangement joins TRBV29-1 to TRBJ2-3; TRBD1 matches 8 bases. The TCR was taken from a human donor with low-grade glioma or glioblastoma, undergoing nonglioma brain surgery, or in good health (not recorded which). Sequenced material: glioma tissue, nonneoplastic brain tissue, or PBMCs (not recorded which). CDR3 sequence reads: CSGSRQGMADTQYF. CDR3 in DNA: TGCAGCGGGTCCCGACAGGGGATGGCAGATACGCAGTATTTT.